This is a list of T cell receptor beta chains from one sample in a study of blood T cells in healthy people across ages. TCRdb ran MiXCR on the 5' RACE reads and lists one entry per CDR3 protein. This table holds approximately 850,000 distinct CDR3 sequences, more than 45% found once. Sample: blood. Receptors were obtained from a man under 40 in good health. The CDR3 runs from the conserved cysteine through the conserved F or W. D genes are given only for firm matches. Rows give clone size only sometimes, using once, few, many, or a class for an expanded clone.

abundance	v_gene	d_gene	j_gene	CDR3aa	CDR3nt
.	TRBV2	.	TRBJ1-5	CASSERGFRQPQHF	TGTGCCAGCAGTGAGCGTGGGTTCCGGCAGCCCCAGCATTTT
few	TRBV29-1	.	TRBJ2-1	CSLLRVGRSEQFF	TGCAGCCTGCTCCGAGTAGGTCGGAGTGAGCAGTTCTTC
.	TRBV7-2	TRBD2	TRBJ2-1	CASRTKGGYNEQFF	TGTGCCAGCCGAACCAAGGGAGGGTACAATGAGCAGTTCTTC
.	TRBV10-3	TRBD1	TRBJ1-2	CAISEPAHRQGRGYTF	TGTGCCATCAGTGAGCCCGCACACCGACAGGGACGAGGCTACACCTTC
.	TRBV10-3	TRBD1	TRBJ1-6	CAIHATTGENSPLHF	TGTGCCATTCACGCGACGACAGGGGAAAATTCACCCCTCCACTTT
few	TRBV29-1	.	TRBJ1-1	CSALDTNTEAFF	TGCAGCGCCTTGGACACGAACACTGAAGCTTTCTTT
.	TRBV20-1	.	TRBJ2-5	CSASSAWGRTQYF	TGCAGTGCTAGCTCCGCCTGGGGTAGGACCCAGTACTTC
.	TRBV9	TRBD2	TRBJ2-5	CASSVGLAGGGQETQYF	TGTGCCAGCAGCGTCGGACTAGCGGGAGGTGGACAAGAGACCCAGTACTTC
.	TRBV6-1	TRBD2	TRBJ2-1	CASRTSSYNEQFF	TGTGCCAGCCGGACTAGCTCCTACAATGAGCAGTTCTTC
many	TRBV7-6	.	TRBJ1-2	CASSLEGGGGYTF	TGTGCCAGCAGCTTAGAGGGGGGGGGCGGCTACACCTTC
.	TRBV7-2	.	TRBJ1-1	CASSPRTLNTEAFF	TGTGCCAGCAGCCCGAGGACACTTAACACTGAAGCTTTCTTT
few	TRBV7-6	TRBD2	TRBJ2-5	CASSLEGGLAANNEQYF	TGTGCCAGCAGCTTAGAGGGGGGACTAGCGGCAAACAATGAGCAGTACTTC
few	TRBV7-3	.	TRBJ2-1	CASSLSGRANNEQFF	TGTGCCAGCAGCTTAAGTGGTAGGGCTAACAATGAGCAGTTCTTC
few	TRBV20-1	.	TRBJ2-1	CSARPPIHNGEQFF	TGCAGTGCTAGGCCACCAATACACAATGGTGAGCAGTTCTTC
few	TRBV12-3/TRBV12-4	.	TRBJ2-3	CASSSSSADTQYF	TGTGCCAGCAGTAGTTCCTCGGCAGATACGCAGTATTTT
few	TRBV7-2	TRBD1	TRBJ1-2	CASSLTGENYGYTF	TGTGCCAGCAGCTTGACAGGGGAGAACTATGGCTACACCTTC
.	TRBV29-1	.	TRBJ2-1	CSVDSGRGWNEQFF	TGCAGCGTTGATAGTGGTCGGGGGTGGAATGAGCAGTTCTTC
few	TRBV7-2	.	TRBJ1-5	CASSLQENQPQHF	TGTGCCAGCAGCTTACAGGAAAATCAGCCCCAGCATTTT
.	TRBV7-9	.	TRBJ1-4	CASSAWGQGGEKLFF	TGTGCCAGCAGCGCCTGGGGGCAGGGAGGGGAAAAACTGTTTTTT
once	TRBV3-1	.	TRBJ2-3	CASSPDSRDTQYF	TGTGCCAGCAGCCCCGACTCAAGGGATACGCAGTATTTT
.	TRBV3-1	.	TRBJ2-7	CASSQVDREQYF	TGTGCCAGCAGCCAAGTCGACCGCGAGCAGTACTTC
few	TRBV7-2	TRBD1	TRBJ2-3	CASSLPGQGASGTQYF	TGTGCCAGCAGCTTACCGGGACAGGGGGCCTCCGGTACGCAGTATTTT
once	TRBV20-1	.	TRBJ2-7	CSARGPRSSYEQYF	TGCAGTGCTAGAGGGCCGAGGAGCTCCTACGAGCAGTACTTC
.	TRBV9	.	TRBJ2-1	CASSVSGGTPNNEQFF	TGTGCCAGCAGCGTATCTGGAGGGACCCCGAACAATGAGCAGTTCTTC
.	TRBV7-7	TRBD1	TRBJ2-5	CASSSGTGVKETQYF	TGTGCTAGCAGCTCCGGGACAGGGGTAAAAGAGACCCAGTACTTC
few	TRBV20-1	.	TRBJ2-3	CSARFLIRATDTQYF	TGCAGTGCTAGATTTCTAATCCGAGCCACAGATACGCAGTATTTT
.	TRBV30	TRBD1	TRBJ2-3	CAADRDLGDTQYF	TGTGCCGCCGACAGGGATCTGGGAGATACGCAGTATTTT
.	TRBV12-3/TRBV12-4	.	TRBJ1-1	CASSTGQTNTEAFF	TGTGCCAGCAGTACGGGACAAACGAACACTGAAGCTTTCTTT
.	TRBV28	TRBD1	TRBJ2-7	CASSPVTGGELYF	TGTGCCAGCAGTCCTGTGACAGGGGGCGAGCTGTACTTC
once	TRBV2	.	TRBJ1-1	CASSLQGSSAFF	TGTGCCAGCAGCTTACAGGGTTCTTCTGCTTTCTTT
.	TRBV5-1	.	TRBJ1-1	CASSPGHQQGNTEAFF	TGCGCCAGCAGCCCCGGACACCAACAGGGTAACACTGAAGCTTTCTTT
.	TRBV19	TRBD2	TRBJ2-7	CASSITSGSYEQYF	TGTGCCAGTAGTATTACTAGCGGTTCCTACGAGCAGTACTTC
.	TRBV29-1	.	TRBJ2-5	CSVGPSGAPAETQYF	TGCAGCGTTGGGCCGTCGGGGGCACCGGCGGAGACCCAGTACTTC
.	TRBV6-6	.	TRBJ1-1	CASSNPRAEAFF	TGTGCCAGCAGTAACCCAAGGGCTGAAGCTTTCTTT
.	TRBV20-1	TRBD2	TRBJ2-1	CSARVPLGGNKEQFF	TGCAGTGCTAGGGTCCCACTCGGGGGGAACAAGGAGCAGTTCTTC
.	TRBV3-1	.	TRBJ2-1	CASSQDGSEQFF	TGTGCCAGCAGCCAAGATGGGAGTGAGCAGTTCTTC
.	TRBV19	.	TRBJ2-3	CASSIDFTDTQYF	TGTGCCAGTAGTATAGACTTCACAGATACGCAGTATTTT
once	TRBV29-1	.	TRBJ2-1	CSVVTGEETQFF	TGCAGCGTTGTAACCGGGGAGGAGACCCAGTTCTTC
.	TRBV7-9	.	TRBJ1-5	CASSPLGDQPQHF	TGTGCCAGCAGCCCCCTGGGTGATCAGCCCCAGCATTTT
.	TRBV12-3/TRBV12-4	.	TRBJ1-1	CASLHSRKNTEAFF	TGTGCCAGCCTGCACTCCAGGAAGAACACTGAAGCTTTCTTT
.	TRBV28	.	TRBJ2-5	CASSFPRSGPGGQTQYF	TGTGCCAGCAGTTTCCCTCGTTCGGGGCCAGGTGGGCAGACCCAGTACTTC
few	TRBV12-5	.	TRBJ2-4	CASGFSRTESIQYF	TGTGCTAGTGGTTTCTCTCGGACTGAGAGCATTCAGTACTTC
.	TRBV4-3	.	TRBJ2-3	CASSQETESTDTQYF	TGCGCCAGCAGCCAAGAGACGGAGTCCACAGATACGCAGTATTTT
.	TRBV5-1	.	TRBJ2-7	CASSPTTPYEQYF	TGCGCCAGCAGTCCAACTACCCCTTACGAGCAGTACTTC
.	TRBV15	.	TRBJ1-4	CATSSFGGSDEKLFF	TGTGCCACCAGCAGTTTCGGGGGGAGTGATGAAAAACTGTTTTTT
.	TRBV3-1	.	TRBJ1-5	CASSQGGEQPQHF	TGTGCCAGCAGCCAAGGCGGAGAGCAGCCCCAGCATTTT
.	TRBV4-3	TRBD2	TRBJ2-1	CASSQGAGGPGNEQFF	TGCGCCAGCAGCCAGGGAGCGGGAGGGCCGGGTAATGAGCAGTTCTTC
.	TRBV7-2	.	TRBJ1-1	CASAPGVTGEAFF	TGTGCCAGCGCTCCAGGGGTAACGGGTGAAGCTTTCTTT
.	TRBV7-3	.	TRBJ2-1	CASSGGEDEQFF	TGTGCCAGCAGCGGGGGTGAAGATGAGCAGTTCTTC
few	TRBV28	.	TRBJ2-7	CASRMSPSYEQYF	TGTGCCAGCAGGATGTCCCCTTCCTACGAGCAGTACTTC
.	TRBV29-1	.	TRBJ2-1	CSGKFFDEQFF	TGCAGCGGAAAGTTTTTCGATGAGCAGTTCTTC
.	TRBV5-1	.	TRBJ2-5	CASSSPGISQETQYF	TGCGCCAGCAGCTCCCCCGGGATCTCACAAGAGACCCAGTACTTC
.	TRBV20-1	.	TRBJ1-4	CSGKGPTNEKLFF	TGCAGTGGAAAGGGACCGACTAATGAAAAACTGTTTTTT
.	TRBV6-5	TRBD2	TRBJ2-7	CASRVGGGYEQYF	TGTGCCAGCAGAGTTGGCGGGGGCTACGAGCAGTACTTC
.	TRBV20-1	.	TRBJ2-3	CSAPTAGDNTDTQYF	TGCAGTGCTCCAACCGCAGGGGACAACACAGATACGCAGTATTTT
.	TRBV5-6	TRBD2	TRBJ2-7	CASSSASGTSGYEQYF	TGTGCCAGCAGCTCGGCCTCCGGGACTAGCGGCTACGAGCAGTACTTC
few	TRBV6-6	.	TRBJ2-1	CASSYGGAYEQFF	TGTGCCAGCAGTTACGGGGGGGCCTATGAGCAGTTCTTC
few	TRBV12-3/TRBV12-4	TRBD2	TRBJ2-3	CASSQLAGAGAQYF	TGTGCCAGCAGTCAACTAGCGGGAGCGGGCGCGCAGTATTTT
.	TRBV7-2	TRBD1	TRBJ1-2	CASSLTGTGIPYGYTF	TGTGCCAGCAGCTTGACCGGGACAGGGATACCCTATGGCTACACCTTC